This TCR beta chain appears in the sequencing data of a study of cytomegalovirus exposure and HLA in healthy donors. Study overall: T cells numbering about 180 million yielded fewer than 140 million unique TCR beta sequences in an earlier analysis.

Trimming left V 4 bases short and J 3 bases short, with 18 bases between. The CDR3 consists of 15 residues. Looked up from germline, CDR1 is SQVTM and CDR2 is ANQGSEA. Use of 60 Vbeta and 13 Jbeta primers characterized the PCR. Original methodology: Approximately 11 million shared chains were among 65 million to 85 million unique TCR beta chains counted in a later analysis. TCRdb's copy holds only in-frame clones and misses some; the assay was immunoSEQ multiplex PCR. V, J and clone size derive from that table, while D and trimming were established from the DNA sequence. The top ten hold 0.9% to 1.1% of the sample, which has 200,000 to 250,000 clones, around 89% seen once.

The chain links TRBV29-1 to TRBJ1-1; a weak D match, TRBD1 (6 bases). The sample was PBMCs. The TCR originated in a woman aged 18-29 years in good health and CMV-seronegative. CDR3 amino acids: CSVGGGLGMYTEAFF. The CDR3 DNA follows: TGCAGCGTTGGGGGGGGGCTGGGGATGTACACTGAAGCTTTCTTT.